This T cell receptor beta chain was documented in a study of memory CD4+ T cells and cytomegalovirus serostatus. Study details: Of the healthy Belgian adults, several were CMV seropositive and fewer than 30 seronegative.

Repertoires were generated with immunoSEQ multiplex PCR, while TCRdb's copy carries only in-frame clones and drops some. The sample comprises tens of thousands of clones, 79% of which are singletons, and 0.95% to 1.3% rests with the top ten. The sort gate was single viable CD3+CD4+CD8-CD45RO+ cells for memory CD4+ T cells. What was sequenced was memory CD4+ T cells from blood. The TCR sequence derives from an adult in good health and CMV-seronegative.

The CDR3 DNA sequence: TGTGCCAGCAGCTTGGGGACAGGGCGTCCCCAAGAGACCCAGTACTTC. Translation: CASSLGTGRPQETQYF. The chain carries TRBV5-4 and TRBJ2-5, with 8 bases lining up with TRBD1. Germline V gives CDR1 SGHNT, CDR2 YYREEE (reference sequence). Trimming removed 0 bases from V and 1 base from J; junction bases left unmatched: 5. This CDR3 has 16 amino acids.